The clone carrying this T cell receptor (beta chain) has a count of ten or more. Its antigen is as yet unknown. Germline loops: CDR1 MNHEY, CDR2 SMNVEV (reference sequence). J was trimmed by 7 bases and V by 5 bases; bases with no gene match: 10. This CDR3 has 14 amino acids. This sample was included in a study of regulatory T cells in long-lasting Graves disease. Study-wide findings and caveats: TCR diversity was lower in persistent than newly diagnosed Graves' disease.

The time point: persistent/refractory GD, antithyroid drugs over 5 years with positive TRAb. After RNA was extracted from PBMCs, the TCR library was made from it. An endocrinology department in Xi'an, China, supplied the patients. Arm-PCR of CDR3 regions with iRepertoire HTBI primers generated TCR beta libraries. TCRdb re-analysed the multiplex PCR reads in MiXCR, keeping a single row per CDR3 protein. The sample lists more than 350,000 distinct CDR3 sequences, around 20% occurring once. This sequence originates from a female donor with Graves disease. The chain couples TRBV27 to TRBJ1-1; 7 positions agree with TRBD1. The sequences come from peripheral blood mononuclear cells (PBMCs), collected when the disease was refractory, from a patient treated with antithyroid drugs. The CDR3 protein is CASSLYQGVGEAFF. Here the CDR3 DNA reads TGTGCCAGCAGTCTCTATCAGGGGGTTGGTGAAGCTTTCTTT.